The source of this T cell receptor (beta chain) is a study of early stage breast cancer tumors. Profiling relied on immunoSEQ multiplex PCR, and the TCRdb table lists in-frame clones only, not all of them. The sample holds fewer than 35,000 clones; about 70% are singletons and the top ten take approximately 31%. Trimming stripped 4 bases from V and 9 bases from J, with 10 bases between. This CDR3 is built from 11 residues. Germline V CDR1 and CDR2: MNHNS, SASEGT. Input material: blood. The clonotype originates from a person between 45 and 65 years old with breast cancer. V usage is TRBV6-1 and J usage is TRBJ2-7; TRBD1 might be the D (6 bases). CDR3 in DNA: TGTGCCAGCAGTGTGGACAGCCGGCAGTACTTC. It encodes CASSVDSRQYF.